What follows are 29 T cell receptor beta chains derived from one specimen sequenced in a study of cytomegalovirus exposure and HLA in healthy donors listed by TCRdb under 2017. Libraries were constructed by the immunoSEQ multiplex PCR assay. For the multiplex PCR, a mixture combining 60 forward primers for TCR Vbeta segments and 13 reverse primers for TCR Jbeta segments was used. TCRdb stores this immuneACCESS table with in-frame sequences only. Part of the clones is absent; in the studies checked, under half of the shortfall reflects unresolved V genes, and no reason is known for the rest. The sample data list 94,000 or so clones, and about two thirds of these were observed just once. Under 10% of the sample goes to the ten largest clones. Source material: PBMCs. The source is a man aged 60-69 years in good health and CMV-seronegative.

The chain recombines TRBV28 with TRBJ2-7, with 8 bases identical to TRBD2. The V and J ends lost 6 bases and 1 base, in that order; junction bases with no gene match: 5. The CDR3 contains 14 residues. CDR1 MDHEN and CDR2 SYDVKM come from the germline V gene. CDR3: CASSGGGWSYEQYF. The CDR3 nucleotides read TGTGCCAGCAGCGGGGGGGGGTGGTCCTACGAGCAGTACTTC.

There are a few counts of this clone. This chain uses TRBV11-2 with TRBJ1-2; 8 nucleotides align to TRBD1. Trimming took 4 bases from V and 10 from J; bases not matched to a gene: 11. CDR1 and CDR2 (germline): SGHAT, FQNNGV. This CDR3 has 14 residues. The CDR3 spells CASSSLRQGYDYTF. The CDR3 nucleotides are TGTGCCAGCAGCTCCCTGAGACAGGGGTACGACTACACCTTC. Combining the CDR3 with reference TRBV11-2 and TRBJ1-2 gives the whole variable domain EAGVAQSPRYKIIEKRQSVAFWCNPISGHATLYWYQQILGQGPKLLIQFQNNGVVDDSQLPKDRFSAERLKGVDSTLKIQPAKLEDSAVYLCASSSLRQGYDYTFGSGTRLTVV.

CDR3 region: CASSESAGAGTGNTIYF. In DNA, the CDR3 is TGCGCCAGCAGTGAGTCGGCGGGGGCAGGGACCGGAAACACCATATATTTT. The chain recombines TRBV10-2 with TRBJ1-3, with TRBD1 as a possible D gene (6 bases). The V end was cut by 0 bases, the J end by 4 bases, with 16 bases between. There are 17 residues in the CDR3. Looked up from germline, CDR1 is WSHSY and CDR2 is SAAADI.

V gene TRBV11-2 combines with J gene TRBJ2-3; 7 nucleotides align to TRBD1. CDR1 is SGHAT and CDR2 is FQNNGV in the germline V gene. The V segment lost 1 base and the J segment 6 bases; nucleotides outside the gene matches: 7. The CDR3 length is 15 residues. The CDR3 loop reads CASSLGKGAWDTQYF. CDR3 DNA: TGTGCCAGCAGCTTAGGAAAGGGGGCATGGGATACGCAGTATTTT.

The chain carries TRBV25-1 and TRBJ2-7; 8 bases are shared with TRBD1. Germline lookup yields CDR1 MGHDK and CDR2 SYGVNS. The CDR3 runs to 16 residues. V lost 3 bases to trimming and J lost 4 bases; unmatched junction nucleotides: 11. CDR3 nucleotides: TGTGCCAGCAGTGACTCTACCGGGACAGGAATTTACGAGCAGTACTTC. This translates into CASSDSTGTGIYEQYF.

The V gene is TRBV6-5, the J gene TRBJ2-7; 7 nucleotides line up with TRBD1. Germline CDR1 reads MNHEY; CDR2 reads SVGAGI. The CDR3 runs to 13 residues. V lost 7 bases, J lost 3 bases, and 6 bases stayed unmatched. CDR3 sequence reads: CASTPRQGYEQYF. CDR3 in DNA: TGTGCCAGCACCCCCCGACAGGGCTACGAGCAGTACTTC.

The rearrangement links TRBV10-1 to TRBJ2-1; 8 positions match TRBD2. In germline, CDR1 is WNHNN, CDR2 SYGVQD (reference sequence). The CDR3 runs 16 residues. Trimming cost V 3 bases and J 0 bases; bases outside gene matches: 4. CDR3 in DNA: TGCGCCAGCAGTGAAATTAGCGGGGCCTCCTACAATGAGCAGTTCTTC. Translated, it gives CASSEISGASYNEQFF.

The rearrangement links TRBV5-6 to TRBJ1-1, with TRBD1 matching over 8 bases. The CDR3 is 14 amino acids. After removal of 4 bases from V and 1 base from J, the junction contained 3 bases not matched to a gene. Per germline, CDR1 SGHDT and CDR2 YYEEEE. DNA of the CDR3: TGTGCCAGCAGCCAGGACAGGGCGAACACTGAAGCTTTCTTT. Amino acid sequence: CASSQDRANTEAFF. The whole variable domain, remainder taken from reference TRBV5-6 and TRBJ1-1, is DAGVTQSPTHLIKTRGQQVTLRCSPKSGHDTVSWYQQALGQGPQFIFQYYEEEERQRGNFPDRFSGHQFPNYSSELNVNALLLGDSALYLCASSQDRANTEAFFGQGTRLTVV.

This chain joins TRBV19 and TRBJ2-6, with TRBD1 as a possible D gene (6 bases). The CDR3 is 15 residues long. The germline CDR1 and CDR2 sequences are LNHDA and SQIVND (reference sequence). V shed 5 bases and J shed 0 bases, with 8 bases lying between them. The CDR3: CASSRGGSGANVLTF. The CDR3 nucleotides are TGTGCCAGTAGTCGAGGGGGCTCTGGGGCCAACGTCCTGACTTTC.

The chain employs TRBV7-9 and TRBJ1-3, with no clear D. The CDR3 runs to 15 residues. The germline gives CDR1 SEHNR, CDR2 FQNEAQ (reference sequence). Trimming pared 1 base from V and 4 bases from J, leaving 11 bases between. The CDR3 is CASSLGNTRGNTIYF. In DNA, the CDR3 is TGTGCCAGCAGCTTAGGCAACACAAGAGGAAACACCATATATTTT.

V is TRBV18 and J is TRBJ1-1; 9 bases agree with TRBD1. This CDR3 is 14 amino acids long. Trimming at V came to 6 bases and at J to 3 bases, leaving 5 bases not matched to a gene. The V gene's germline CDR1 is KGHSH and CDR2 LQKENI. CDR3 nucleotide sequence: TGTGCCAGCTCCCTCCGGGACAGGGACACTGAAGCTTTCTTT. This codes for CASSLRDRDTEAFF. The variable domain in full, completed from reference TRBV18 and TRBJ1-1, reads NAGVMQNPRHLVRRRGQEARLRCSPMKGHSHVYWYRQLPEEGLKFMVYLQKENIIDESGMPKERFSAEFPKEGPSILRIQQVVRGDSAAYFCASSLRDRDTEAFFGQGTRLTVV.

The chain has TRBV11-3 and TRBJ1-1; no reliable D call. The CDR3 covers 13 residues. Germline CDR1 is SGHNT and CDR2 is YENEEA. The V end was cut by 0 bases, the J end by 4 bases, with 6 bases between. DNA for the CDR3: TGTGCCAGCAGCTTAGAGGCCTTCACTGAAGCTTTCTTT. It encodes CASSLEAFTEAFF.

The chain has TRBV5-5 and TRBJ2-5; perhaps TRBD1 as D (5 bases). CDR1 and CDR2 from the germline V gene are SGHKS and YYEKEE (reference sequence). Trimming took off 0 bases at V and 3 bases at J, with 15 bases between the two ends. This CDR3 is 16 amino acids long. DNA of the CDR3: TGTGCCAGCAGCTTGGTGTATGGGGCGGCAGAAGAGACCCAGTACTTC. Amino acids: CASSLVYGAAEETQYF.

This chain joins TRBV12-1 and TRBJ2-3; no check of the table's D call, TRBD2, against the DNA was made. TRBV12-1 is an annotated pseudogene. This CDR3 is built from 17 residues. Written as DNA, the CDR3 is TGTGCCAGCAGCTTTGGGGAGCTAGACAACTCTCCAGATACGCAGTATTTT. This encodes CASSFGELDNSPDTQYF.

The chain recombines TRBV5-5 with TRBJ1-2; D call uncertain. The CDR3 has 13 amino acids. Germline CDR1 and CDR2: SGHKS and YYEKEE (reference sequence). Trimming left V 2 bases short and J 7 bases short, with 12 bases between. CDR3 bases: TGTGCCAGCAGCTTCTCACCGGGGAGTGGCTACACCTTC. This encodes CASSFSPGSGYTF.

This chain joins TRBV30 and TRBJ1-2, with D hard to call. This CDR3 is built from 10 residues. The ends were cut back, 7 bases at V and 8 bases at J, with 11 bases in the middle. CDR1 and CDR2 from the germline V gene are GTSNPN and SVGIG (reference sequence). The CDR3 DNA sequence: TGTGCCTTCGAGCGCCTAGGCTACACCTTC. Protein sequence: CAFERLGYTF.

This clone showed up just a few times. This sequence joins TRBV19 and TRBJ1-4; D remains ambiguous. V dropped 5 bases and J dropped 8 bases, with 12 bases sitting between them. Per the germline V gene, CDR1 is LNHDA and CDR2 is SQIVND (reference sequence). The CDR3 runs to 13 residues. The chain's CDR3 is CASSSGSGEKLFF. Written as DNA, the CDR3 is TGTGCCAGTAGTTCGGGGTCGGGAGAAAAACTGTTTTTT.

The sample holds a few counts of this clone. The rearrangement links TRBV5-4 to TRBJ2-5; possibly TRBD1 for D (5 bases). Germline CDR1 and CDR2: SGHNT and YYREEE (reference sequence). This CDR3 region has 15 residues. The V end lost 0 bases, the J end lost 0 bases, and 9 bases lay between the germline ends. CDR3 loop: CASSLGGRYQETQYF. CDR3 nucleotides: TGTGCCAGCAGCTTGGGGGGCAGATACCAAGAGACCCAGTACTTC.

The chain employs TRBV23-1 and TRBJ1-2; D unclear. TRBV23-1 is placed among ORFs of uncertain function. Between the trimmed V and J ends, which lost 4 bases and 6 bases, there was a span of 3 bases. There are 10 residues in the CDR3. The CDR3 sequence: CASSRDGYTF. In nucleotides, the CDR3 is TGCGCCAGCAGTCGAGATGGCTACACCTTC.

There are a few counts of this clone. V is TRBV10-2 and J is TRBJ1-5; tentatively, D is TRBD1 (6 bases). The CDR3 sequence is 11 residues long. Looked up from germline, CDR1 is WSHSY and CDR2 is SAAADI. V was trimmed by 3 bases and J by 9 bases, leaving 6 bases between them. The CDR3 DNA reads TGCGCCAGCAGTGAAGGGGGGCCCCAGCATTTT. It yields the protein CASSEGGPQHF.

This chain links TRBV11-3 with TRBJ2-3; 11 bases agree with TRBD1. The CDR3 spans 16 residues. Germline V gene lookup returns CDR1 SGHNT and CDR2 YENEEA. The trim removed 5 bases at V and 4 bases at J, leaving 8 bases unmatched. Here the CDR3 DNA reads TGTGCCAGCAGCGTTAGCGGGACAGGGGGGGCAGATACGCAGTATTTT. Translating gives CASSVSGTGGADTQYF.

This chain uses TRBV9 with TRBJ2-3; the match to TRBD1 covers 7 bases. V shed 7 bases, J shed 6 bases, and the junction held 8 bases outside the gene matches. The V gene's germline CDR1 is SGDLS and CDR2 YYNGEE. There are 13 residues in the CDR3. The CDR3 bases are TGTGCCAGCGCAACTTTGACAGGGGATACGCAGTATTTT. It specifies CASATLTGDTQYF. Filled out from reference TRBV9 and TRBJ2-3, the complete variable domain reads DSGVTQTPKHLITATGQRVTLRCSPRSGDLSVYWYQQSLDQGLQFLIQYYNGEERAKGNILERFSAQQFPDLHSELNLSSLELGDSALYFCASATLTGDTQYFGPGTRLTVL.

For the CDR3, the DNA is TGTGCCAGCAGCGTATCTGAGGGCAACAATTCACCCCTCCACTTT. Encoded protein: CASSVSEGNNSPLHF. The gene calls are TRBV9 and TRBJ1-6; no clear D. The CDR3 extends over 15 amino acids. Germline CDR1 SGDLS, CDR2 YYNGEE. Trimming took 1 base from V and 7 from J, leaving 12 bases between them.

J is TRBJ1-4 and V is TRBV4-1; maybe TRBD1 (5 bases). V lost 4 bases and J lost 5, with 8 bases in between. Germline CDR1 MGHRA, CDR2 YSYEKL. This CDR3 contains 13 residues. CDR3 DNA sequence: TGCGCCAGCAGCCCGGACAAGAATGAAAAACTGTTTTTT. It specifies CASSPDKNEKLFF.

V is TRBV6-1 and J is TRBJ1-1; D unclear. The CDR3 contains 13 residues. The V end was cut by 7 bases, the J end by 5 bases, with 14 bases between. In germline, CDR1 is MNHNS, CDR2 SASEGT. The CDR3 is CASKSRDLTEAFF. The CDR3 nucleotides read TGTGCCAGCAAAAGTCGGGATTTGACTGAAGCTTTCTTT.

The rearrangement joins TRBV7-2 to TRBJ2-3; tentatively, D is TRBD2 (6 bases). V was pared by 3 bases and J by 4 bases, with 14 bases between. This CDR3 contains 15 residues. Germline CDR1 reads SGHTA; CDR2 reads FQGNSA. The CDR3 region is CASSLTAGSADTQYF. CDR3 DNA: TGTGCCAGCAGCTTGACGGCGGGATCAGCAGATACGCAGTATTTT.

The V and J genes are TRBV5-1 and TRBJ1-1; D possibly corresponds to TRBD1 (6 bases). Looked up from germline, CDR1 is SGHRS and CDR2 is YFSETQ. CDR3 length: 15 amino acids. Trimming took 1 base from V and 6 from J, leaving 16 bases between them. This chain's CDR3 is CASSLFGGAQAEAFF. CDR3 DNA: TGCGCCAGCAGCTTGTTTGGGGGGGCGCAGGCTGAAGCTTTCTTT. The whole variable domain, remainder taken from reference TRBV5-1 and TRBJ1-1, is KAGVTQTPRYLIKTRGQQVTLSCSPISGHRSVSWYQQTPGQGLQFLFEYFSETQRNKGNFPGRFSGRQFSNSRSEMNVSTLELGDSALYLCASSLFGGAQAEAFFGQGTRLTVV.

The gene calls are TRBV7-9 and TRBJ2-5; a possible D gene is TRBD2 (6 bases). The DNA end is a closer match to TRBJ2-7, so the J assignment may be wrong. CDR1 is SEHNR and CDR2 is FQNEAQ in the germline V gene (reference sequence). This CDR3 is 14 amino acids long. As DNA, the CDR3 is TGTGCCAGCAGCTTAGGGGGACTGACCTACGAGCAGTACTTC. Translation: CASSLGGLTYEQYF.

To note about this clone: At one of its ends the junction is not consistent with the germline gene, which may arise from a read error. This sequence joins TRBV7-2 and TRBJ2-7; 10 bases are a match to TRBD2. This CDR3 contains 15 residues. CDR1 is SGHTA and CDR2 is FQGNSA in the germline V gene. The CDR3 here is CASSLAGGGSYEQYF. The CDR3 DNA follows: TGTGCCAGCAGTTTAGCGGGGGGAGGGTCCTACGAGCAGTACTTC.